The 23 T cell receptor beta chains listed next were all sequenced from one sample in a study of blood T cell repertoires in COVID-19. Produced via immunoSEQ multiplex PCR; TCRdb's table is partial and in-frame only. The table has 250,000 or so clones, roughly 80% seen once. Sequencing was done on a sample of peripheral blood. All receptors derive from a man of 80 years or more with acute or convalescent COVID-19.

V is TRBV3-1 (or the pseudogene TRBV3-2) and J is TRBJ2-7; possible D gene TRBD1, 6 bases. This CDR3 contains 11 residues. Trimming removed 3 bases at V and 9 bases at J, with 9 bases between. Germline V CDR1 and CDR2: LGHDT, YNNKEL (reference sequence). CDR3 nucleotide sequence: TGTGCCAGCAGCCAGGGGGCAAGGCAGTACTTC. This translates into CASSQGARQYF.

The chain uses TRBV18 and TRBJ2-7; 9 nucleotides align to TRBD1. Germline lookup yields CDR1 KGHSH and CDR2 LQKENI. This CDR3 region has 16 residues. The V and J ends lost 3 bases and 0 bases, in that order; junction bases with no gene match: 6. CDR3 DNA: TGTGCCAGCTCACCCCAGGGACAGGGTAGCTCCTACGAGCAGTACTTC. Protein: CASSPQGQGSSYEQYF.

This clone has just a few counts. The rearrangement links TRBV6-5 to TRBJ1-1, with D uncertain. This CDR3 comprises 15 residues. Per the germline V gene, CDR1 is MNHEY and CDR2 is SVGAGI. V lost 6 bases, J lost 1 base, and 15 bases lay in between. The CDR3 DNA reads TGTGCCAGCAGCCTATCCGGACTGTCGAACACTGAAGCTTTCTTT. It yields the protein CASSLSGLSNTEAFF.

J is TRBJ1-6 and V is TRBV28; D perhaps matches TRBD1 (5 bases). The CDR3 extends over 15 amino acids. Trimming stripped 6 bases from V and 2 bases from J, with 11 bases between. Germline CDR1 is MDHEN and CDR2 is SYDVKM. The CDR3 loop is CASREQATYNSPLHF. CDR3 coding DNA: TGTGCCAGCAGGGAACAGGCGACCTATAATTCACCCCTCCACTTT.

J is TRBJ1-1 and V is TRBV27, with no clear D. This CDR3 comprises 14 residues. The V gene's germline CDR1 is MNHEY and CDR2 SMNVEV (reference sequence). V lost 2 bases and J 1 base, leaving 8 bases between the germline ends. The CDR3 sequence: CASSLRAGNTEAFF. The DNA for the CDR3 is TGTGCCAGCAGTTTAAGAGCCGGGAACACTGAAGCTTTCTTT.

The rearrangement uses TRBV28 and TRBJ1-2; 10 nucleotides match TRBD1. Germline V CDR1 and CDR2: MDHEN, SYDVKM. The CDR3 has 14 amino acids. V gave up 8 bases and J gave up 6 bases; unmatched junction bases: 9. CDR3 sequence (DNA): TGTGCCAGCTTCTCTACCGGGACAGGGGATGGCTACACCTTC. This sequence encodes CASFSTGTGDGYTF.

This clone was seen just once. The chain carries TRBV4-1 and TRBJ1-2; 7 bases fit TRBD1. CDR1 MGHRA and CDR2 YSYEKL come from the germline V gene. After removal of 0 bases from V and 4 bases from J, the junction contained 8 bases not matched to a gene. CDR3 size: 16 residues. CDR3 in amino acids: CASSQEGTVPAYGYTF. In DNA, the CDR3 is TGCGCCAGCAGCCAAGAAGGGACAGTCCCCGCCTATGGCTACACCTTC.

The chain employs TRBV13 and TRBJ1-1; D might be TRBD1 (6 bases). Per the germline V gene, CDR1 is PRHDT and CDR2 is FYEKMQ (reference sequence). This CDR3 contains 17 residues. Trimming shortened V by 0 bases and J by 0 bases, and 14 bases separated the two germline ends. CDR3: CASSLGQRDTLNTEAFF. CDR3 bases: TGTGCCAGCAGCTTAGGCCAGAGGGACACACTGAACACTGAAGCTTTCTTT. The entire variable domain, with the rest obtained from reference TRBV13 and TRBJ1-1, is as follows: AAGVIQSPRHLIKEKRETATLKCYPIPRHDTVYWYQQGPGQDPQFLISFYEKMQSDKGSIPDRFSAQQFSDYHSELNMSSLELGDSALYFCASSLGQRDTLNTEAFFGQGTRLTVV.

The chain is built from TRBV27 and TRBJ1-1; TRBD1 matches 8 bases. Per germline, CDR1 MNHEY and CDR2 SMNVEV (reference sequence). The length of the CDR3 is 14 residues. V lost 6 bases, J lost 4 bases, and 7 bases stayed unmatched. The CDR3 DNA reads TGTGCCAGCAGAAGGGACAGGCTGGTCACTGAAGCTTTCTTT. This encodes CASRRDRLVTEAFF.

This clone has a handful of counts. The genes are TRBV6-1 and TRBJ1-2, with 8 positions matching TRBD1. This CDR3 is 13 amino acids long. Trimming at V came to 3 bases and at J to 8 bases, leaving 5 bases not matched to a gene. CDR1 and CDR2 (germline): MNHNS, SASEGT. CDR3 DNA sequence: TGTGCCAGCAGTGACATGGACAGGGACGGCTACACCTTC. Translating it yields CASSDMDRDGYTF.

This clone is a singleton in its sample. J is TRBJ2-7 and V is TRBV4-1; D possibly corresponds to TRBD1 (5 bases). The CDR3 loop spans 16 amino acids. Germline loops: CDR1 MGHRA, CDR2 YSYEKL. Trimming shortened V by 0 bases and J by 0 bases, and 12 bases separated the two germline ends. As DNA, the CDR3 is TGCGCCAGCAGCCAAGATTATTGGGGCTACTCCTACGAGCAGTACTTC. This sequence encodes CASSQDYWGYSYEQYF.

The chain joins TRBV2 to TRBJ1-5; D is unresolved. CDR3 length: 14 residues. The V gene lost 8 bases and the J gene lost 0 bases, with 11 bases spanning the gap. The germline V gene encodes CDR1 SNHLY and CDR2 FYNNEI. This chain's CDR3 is CASSGVYSNQPQHF. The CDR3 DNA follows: TGTGCCAGCTCTGGAGTCTATAGCAATCAGCCCCAGCATTTT.

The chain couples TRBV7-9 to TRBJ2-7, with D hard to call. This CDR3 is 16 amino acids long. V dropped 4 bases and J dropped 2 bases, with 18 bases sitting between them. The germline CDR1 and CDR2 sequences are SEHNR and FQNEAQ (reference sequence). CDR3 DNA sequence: TGTGCCAGCAGCTCCTCCACCGGCCGGAGAGCCTACGAGCAGTACTTC. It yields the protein CASSSSTGRRAYEQYF.

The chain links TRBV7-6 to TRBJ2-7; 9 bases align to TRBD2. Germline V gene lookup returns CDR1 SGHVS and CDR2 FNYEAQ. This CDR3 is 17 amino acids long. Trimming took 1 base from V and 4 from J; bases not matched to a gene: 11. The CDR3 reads CASSLEGGRSGGYEQYF. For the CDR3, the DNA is TGTGCCAGCAGCTTAGAAGGTGGACGTAGCGGGGGTTACGAGCAGTACTTC.

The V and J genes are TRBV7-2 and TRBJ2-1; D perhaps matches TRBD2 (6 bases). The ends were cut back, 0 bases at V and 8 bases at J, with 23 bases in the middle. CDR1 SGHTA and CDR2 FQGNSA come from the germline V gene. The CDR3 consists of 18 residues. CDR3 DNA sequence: TGTGCCAGCAGCTTAGCCAGGAGGGTGGCCTTTCGAGGGGATGAGCAGTTCTTC. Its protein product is CASSLARRVAFRGDEQFF.

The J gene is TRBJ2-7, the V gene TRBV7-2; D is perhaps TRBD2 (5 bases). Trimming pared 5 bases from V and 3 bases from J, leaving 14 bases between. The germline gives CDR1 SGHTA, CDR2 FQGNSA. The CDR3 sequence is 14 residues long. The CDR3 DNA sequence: TGTGCCAGCAGCGCGGGCCCGTGGGGCTACGAGCAGTACTTC. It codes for CASSAGPWGYEQYF. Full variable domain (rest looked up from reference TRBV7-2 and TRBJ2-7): GAGVSQSPSNKVTEKGKDVELRCDPISGHTALYWYRQSLGQGLEFLIYFQGNSAPDKSGLPSDRFSAERTGGSVSTLTIQRTQQEDSAVYLCASSAGPWGYEQYFGPGTRLTVT.

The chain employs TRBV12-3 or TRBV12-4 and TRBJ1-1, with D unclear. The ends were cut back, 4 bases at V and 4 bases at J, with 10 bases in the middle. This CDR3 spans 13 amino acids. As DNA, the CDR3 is TGTGCCAGCAGTTGGCTAGGTGTCACTGAAGCTTTCTTT. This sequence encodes CASSWLGVTEAFF.

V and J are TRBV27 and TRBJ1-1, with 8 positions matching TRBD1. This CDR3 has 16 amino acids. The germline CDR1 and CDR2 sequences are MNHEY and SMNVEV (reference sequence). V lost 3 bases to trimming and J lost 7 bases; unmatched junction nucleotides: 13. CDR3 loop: CASSFRGQGGGVEAFF. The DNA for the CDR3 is TGTGCCAGCAGTTTCCGCGGACAGGGAGGGGGGGTTGAAGCTTTCTTT.

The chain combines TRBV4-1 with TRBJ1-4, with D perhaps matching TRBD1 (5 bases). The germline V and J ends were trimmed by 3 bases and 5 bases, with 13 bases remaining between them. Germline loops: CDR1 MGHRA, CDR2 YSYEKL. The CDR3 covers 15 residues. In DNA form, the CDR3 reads TGCGCCAGCAGCCATATCAGTGGGGCCAATGAAAAACTGTTTTTT. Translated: CASSHISGANEKLFF.

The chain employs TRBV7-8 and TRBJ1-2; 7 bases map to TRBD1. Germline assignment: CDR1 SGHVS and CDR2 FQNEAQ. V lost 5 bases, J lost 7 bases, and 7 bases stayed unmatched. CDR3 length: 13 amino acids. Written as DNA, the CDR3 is TGTGCCAGCAGCCTGACAGGGTATGGTGGCTACACCTTC. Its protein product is CASSLTGYGGYTF.

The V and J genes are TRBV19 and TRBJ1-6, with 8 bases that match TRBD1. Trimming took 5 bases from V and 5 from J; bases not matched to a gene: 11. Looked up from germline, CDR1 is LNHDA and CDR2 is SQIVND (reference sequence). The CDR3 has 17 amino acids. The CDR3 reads CASSFSINRGDNSPLHF. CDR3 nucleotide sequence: TGTGCCAGTAGTTTCTCTATCAACAGGGGGGATAATTCACCCCTCCACTTT.

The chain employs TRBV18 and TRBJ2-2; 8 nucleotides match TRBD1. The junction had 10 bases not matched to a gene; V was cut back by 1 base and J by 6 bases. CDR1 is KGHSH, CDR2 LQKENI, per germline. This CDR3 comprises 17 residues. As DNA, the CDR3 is TGTGCCAGCTCACCACTTCGTGGCAGGGGGCTGCCCGGGGAGCTGTTTTTT. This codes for CASSPLRGRGLPGELFF.

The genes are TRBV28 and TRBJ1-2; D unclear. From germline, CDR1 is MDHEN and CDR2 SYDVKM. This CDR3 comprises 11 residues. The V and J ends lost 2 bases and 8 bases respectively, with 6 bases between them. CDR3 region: CASSLGRGYTF. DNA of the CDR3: TGTGCCAGCAGTTTAGGTAGAGGCTACACCTTC.